This TCR beta chain came from a study of regulatory T cells in long-lasting Graves disease. Arm-PCR of CDR3 regions with iRepertoire HTBI primers generated TCR beta libraries. TCRdb reanalysed the multiplex PCR reads using MiXCR and keeps one entry per CDR3 protein. The sample lists around 500,000 distinct CDR3 sequences; approximately 13% were seen once. Time point: newly diagnosed GD, antithyroid drugs for less than 3 months. RNA extracted from PBMCs served as the sequencing template. Germline CDR1 is SQVTM and CDR2 is ANQGSEA. The CDR3 runs to 16 residues. V lost 7 bases, J lost 3 bases, and 13 bases stayed unmatched. The sample was also linked to a second study, of T cells in Graves' hyperthyroidism and ophthalmopathy.

This rearrangement joins TRBV29-1 to TRBJ2-1; 9 positions agree with TRBD2. The source of this sequence is a man aged 25-45 years with Graves disease. Source: peripheral blood mononuclear cells (PBMCs), taken at new diagnosis, from a patient treated with antithyroid drugs. CDR3 in DNA: TGCAGCGCCGGGCGGGGTAGCGGGAGTATCTACAATGAGCAGTTCTTC. Its protein is CSAGRGSGSIYNEQFF.